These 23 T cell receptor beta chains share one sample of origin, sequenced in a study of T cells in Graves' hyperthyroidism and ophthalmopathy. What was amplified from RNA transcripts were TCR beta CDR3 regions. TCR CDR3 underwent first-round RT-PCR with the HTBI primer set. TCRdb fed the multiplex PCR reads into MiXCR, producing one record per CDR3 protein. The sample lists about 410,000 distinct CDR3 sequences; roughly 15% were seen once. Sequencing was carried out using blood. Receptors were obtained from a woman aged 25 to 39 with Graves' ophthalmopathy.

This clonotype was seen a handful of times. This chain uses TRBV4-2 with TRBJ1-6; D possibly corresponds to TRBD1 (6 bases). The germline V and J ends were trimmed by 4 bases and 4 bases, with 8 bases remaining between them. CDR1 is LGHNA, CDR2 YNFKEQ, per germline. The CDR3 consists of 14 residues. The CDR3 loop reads CASSPGQYNSPLHF. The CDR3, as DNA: TGTGCCAGCAGCCCCGGACAGTATAATTCACCCCTCCACTTT.

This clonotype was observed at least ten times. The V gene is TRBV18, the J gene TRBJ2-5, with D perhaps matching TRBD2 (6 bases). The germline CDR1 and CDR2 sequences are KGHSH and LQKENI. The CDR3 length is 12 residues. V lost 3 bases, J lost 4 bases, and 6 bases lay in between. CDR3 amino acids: CASSPGLETQYF. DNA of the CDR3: TGTGCCAGCTCACCGGGACTAGAGACCCAGTACTTC.

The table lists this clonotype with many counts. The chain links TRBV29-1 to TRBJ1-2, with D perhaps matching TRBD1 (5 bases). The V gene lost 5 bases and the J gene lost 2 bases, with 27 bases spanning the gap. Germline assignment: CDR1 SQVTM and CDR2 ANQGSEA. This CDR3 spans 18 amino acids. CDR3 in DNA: TGCAGCGTTTTCCCCCCTACGGGACCCTGGGAAGCAAACTATGGCTACACCTTC. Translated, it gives CSVFPPTGPWEANYGYTF.

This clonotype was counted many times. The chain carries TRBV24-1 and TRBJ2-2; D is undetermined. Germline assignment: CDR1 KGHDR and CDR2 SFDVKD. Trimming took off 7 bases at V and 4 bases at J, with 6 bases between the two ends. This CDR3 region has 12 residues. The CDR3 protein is CATRDGTGELFF. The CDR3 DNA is TGTGCCACCAGGGATGGCACCGGGGAGCTGTTTTTT.

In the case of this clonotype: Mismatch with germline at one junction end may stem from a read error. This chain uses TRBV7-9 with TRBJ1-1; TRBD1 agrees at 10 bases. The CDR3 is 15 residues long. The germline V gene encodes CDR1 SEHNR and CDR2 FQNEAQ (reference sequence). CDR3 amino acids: CASSLTGGAGTEALF. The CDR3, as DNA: TGTGCCAGCAGCCTGACAGGGGGCGCCGGGACTGAAGCTCTCTTT. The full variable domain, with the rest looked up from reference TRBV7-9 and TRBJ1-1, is DTGVSQNPRHKITKRGQNVTFRCDPISEHNRLYWYRQTLGQGPEFLTYFQNEAQLEKSRLLSDRFSAERPKGSFSTLEIQRTEQGDSAMYLCASSLTGGAGTEALFGQGTRLTVV.

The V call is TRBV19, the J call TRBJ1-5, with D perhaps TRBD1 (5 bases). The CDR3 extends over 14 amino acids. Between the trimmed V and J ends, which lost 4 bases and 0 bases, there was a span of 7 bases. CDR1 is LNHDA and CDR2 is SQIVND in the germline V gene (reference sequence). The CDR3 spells CASSRQYSNQPQHF. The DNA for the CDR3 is TGTGCCAGTAGTAGACAGTATAGCAATCAGCCCCAGCATTTT.

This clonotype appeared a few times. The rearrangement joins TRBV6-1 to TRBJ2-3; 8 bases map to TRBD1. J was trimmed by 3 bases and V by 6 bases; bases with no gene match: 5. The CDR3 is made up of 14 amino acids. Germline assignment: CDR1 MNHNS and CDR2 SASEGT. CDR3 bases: TGTGCCAGCAGGGCCAGGGGGCTGACAGATACGCAGTATTTT. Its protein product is CASRARGLTDTQYF.

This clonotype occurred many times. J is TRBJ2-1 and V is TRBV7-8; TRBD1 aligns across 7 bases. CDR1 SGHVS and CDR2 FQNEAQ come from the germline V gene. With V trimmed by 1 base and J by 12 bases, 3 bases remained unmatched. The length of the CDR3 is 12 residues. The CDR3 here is CASSLGGTVQFF. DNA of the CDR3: TGTGCCAGCAGCTTAGGAGGGACAGTGCAGTTCTTC.

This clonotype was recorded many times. CDR3 protein: CASSRQGAWTDTQYF. The CDR3 coding sequence is TGTGCCAGCAGTAGACAGGGGGCTTGGACAGATACGCAGTATTTT. The chain combines TRBV12-3 or TRBV12-4 with TRBJ2-3; 10 bases map to TRBD1. The CDR3 runs to 15 residues. With 5 bases clipped from V and 3 bases from J, the junction kept 5 bases outside the gene matches.

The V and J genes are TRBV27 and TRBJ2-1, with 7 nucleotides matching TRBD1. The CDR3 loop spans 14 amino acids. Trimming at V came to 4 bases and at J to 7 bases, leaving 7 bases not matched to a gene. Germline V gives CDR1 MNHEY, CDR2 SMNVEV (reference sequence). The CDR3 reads CASSWEKQGNEQFF. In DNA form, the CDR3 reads TGTGCCAGCAGTTGGGAGAAACAGGGGAATGAGCAGTTCTTC.

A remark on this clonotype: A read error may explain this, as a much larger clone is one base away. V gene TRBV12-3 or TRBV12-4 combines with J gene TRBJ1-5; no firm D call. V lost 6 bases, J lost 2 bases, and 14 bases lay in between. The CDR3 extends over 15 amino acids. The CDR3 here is CASRIGPDRNQPQHF. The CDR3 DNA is TGTGCCAGCAGAATAGGGCCGGATCGCAATCAGCCCCAGCATTTT.

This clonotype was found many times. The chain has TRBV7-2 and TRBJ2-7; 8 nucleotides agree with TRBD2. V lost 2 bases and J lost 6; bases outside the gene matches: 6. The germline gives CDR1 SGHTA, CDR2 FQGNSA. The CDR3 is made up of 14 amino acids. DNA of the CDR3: TGTGCCAGCAGCTTACCCGGGGCGGGAGGCGAGCAGTACTTC. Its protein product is CASSLPGAGGEQYF.

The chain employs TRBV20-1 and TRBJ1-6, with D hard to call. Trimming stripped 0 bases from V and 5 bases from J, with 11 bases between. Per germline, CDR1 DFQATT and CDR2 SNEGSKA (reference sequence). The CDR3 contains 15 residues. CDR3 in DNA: TGCAGTGCTAGAGATTTTCGGACTGATAATTCACCCCTCCACTTT. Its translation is CSARDFRTDNSPLHF.

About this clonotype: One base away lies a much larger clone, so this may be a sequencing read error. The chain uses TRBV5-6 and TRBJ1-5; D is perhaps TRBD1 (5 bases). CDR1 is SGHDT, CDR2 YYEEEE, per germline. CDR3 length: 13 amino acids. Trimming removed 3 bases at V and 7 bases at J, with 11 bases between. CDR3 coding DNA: TGTGCCAGCAGCTCGTCTCCAGGGCAGCCCCAGCATTTT. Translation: CASSSSPGQPQHF.

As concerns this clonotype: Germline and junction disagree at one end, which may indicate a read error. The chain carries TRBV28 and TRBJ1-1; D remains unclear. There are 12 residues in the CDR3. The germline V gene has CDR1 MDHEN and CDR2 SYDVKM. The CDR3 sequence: CASSPLNTEALF. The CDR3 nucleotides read TGTGCCAGCTCACCCTTGAACACTGAAGCTCTCTTT.

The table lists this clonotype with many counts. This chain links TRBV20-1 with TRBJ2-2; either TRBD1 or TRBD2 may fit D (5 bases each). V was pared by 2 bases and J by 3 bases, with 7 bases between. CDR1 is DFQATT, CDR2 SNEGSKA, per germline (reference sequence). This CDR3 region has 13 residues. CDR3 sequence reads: CSARRGDTGELFF. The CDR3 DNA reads TGCAGTGCTAGACGAGGGGACACCGGGGAGCTGTTTTTT.

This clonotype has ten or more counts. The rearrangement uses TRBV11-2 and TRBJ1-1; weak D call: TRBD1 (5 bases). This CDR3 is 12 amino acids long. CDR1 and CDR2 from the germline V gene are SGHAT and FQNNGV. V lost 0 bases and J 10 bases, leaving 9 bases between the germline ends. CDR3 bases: TGTGCCAGCAGCTTAGAAGGGGTAGGAGCTTTCTTT. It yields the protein CASSLEGVGAFF. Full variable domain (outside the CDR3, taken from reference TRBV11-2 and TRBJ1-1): EAGVAQSPRYKIIEKRQSVAFWCNPISGHATLYWYQQILGQGPKLLIQFQNNGVVDDSQLPKDRFSAERLKGVDSTLKIQPAKLEDSAVYLCASSLEGVGAFFGQGTRLTVV.

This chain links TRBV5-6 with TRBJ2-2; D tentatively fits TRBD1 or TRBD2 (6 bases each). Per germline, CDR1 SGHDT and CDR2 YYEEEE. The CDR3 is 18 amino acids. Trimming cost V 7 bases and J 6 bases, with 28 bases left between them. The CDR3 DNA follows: TGTGCCAGCGGACTTCTGGGGGGCGCGAAGGGGATTGCCGGGGAGCTGTTTTTT. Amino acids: CASGLLGGAKGIAGELFF.

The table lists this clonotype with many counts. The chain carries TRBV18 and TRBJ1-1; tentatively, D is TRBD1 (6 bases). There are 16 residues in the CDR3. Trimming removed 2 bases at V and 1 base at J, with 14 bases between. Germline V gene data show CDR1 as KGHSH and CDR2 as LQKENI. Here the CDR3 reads CASSPLTGWANTEAFF. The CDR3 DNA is TGTGCCAGCTCACCATTAACAGGGTGGGCGAACACTGAAGCTTTCTTT. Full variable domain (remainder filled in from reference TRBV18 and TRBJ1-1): NAGVMQNPRHLVRRRGQEARLRCSPMKGHSHVYWYRQLPEEGLKFMVYLQKENIIDESGMPKERFSAEFPKEGPSILRIQQVVRGDSAAYFCASSPLTGWANTEAFFGQGTRLTVV.

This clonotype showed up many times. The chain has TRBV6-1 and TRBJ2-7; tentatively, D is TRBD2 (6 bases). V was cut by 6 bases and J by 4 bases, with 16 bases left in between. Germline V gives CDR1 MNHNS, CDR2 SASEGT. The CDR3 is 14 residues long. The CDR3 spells CASRNGVLAYEQYF. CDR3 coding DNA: TGTGCCAGCAGAAACGGAGTACTAGCATACGAGCAGTACTTC.

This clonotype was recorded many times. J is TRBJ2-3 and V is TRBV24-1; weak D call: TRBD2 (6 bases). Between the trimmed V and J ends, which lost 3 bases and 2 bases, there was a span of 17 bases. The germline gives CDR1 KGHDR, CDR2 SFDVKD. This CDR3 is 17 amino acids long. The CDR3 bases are TGTGCCACCAGTGATCCCACGGGTAGCGGTATCACAGATACGCAGTATTTT. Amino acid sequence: CATSDPTGSGITDTQYF.

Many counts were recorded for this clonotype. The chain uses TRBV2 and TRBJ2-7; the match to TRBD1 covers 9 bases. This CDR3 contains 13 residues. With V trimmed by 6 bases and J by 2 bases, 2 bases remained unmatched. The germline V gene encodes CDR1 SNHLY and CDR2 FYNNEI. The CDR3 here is CASRTGGPYEQYF. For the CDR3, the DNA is TGTGCCAGCAGGACAGGGGGGCCCTACGAGCAGTACTTC.

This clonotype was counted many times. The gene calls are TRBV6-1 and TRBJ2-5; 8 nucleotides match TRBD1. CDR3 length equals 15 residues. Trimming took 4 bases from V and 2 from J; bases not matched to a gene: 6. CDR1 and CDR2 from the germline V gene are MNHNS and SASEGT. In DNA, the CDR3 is TGTGCCAGCAGTGCCACCGGACAGGGACAAGAGACCCAGTACTTC. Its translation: CASSATGQGQETQYF.